This section outlines one TCR beta chain sequence together with its context. The data are from a study of T cell clones after liver transplantation. The overall study: Liver transplant recipients had immunosuppression withdrawal attempted within 2 years. HCV positivity affected three of eight recipients; the rest lacked autoimmune or viral indications.

Some clones are missing from TCRdb's copy, which holds only in-frame ones; the method was immunoSEQ multiplex PCR. The sample lists around 80,000 clones; over 80% were seen once. CDR1 is SGHVS, CDR2 FNYEAQ, per germline. This CDR3 comprises 16 residues. J lost 1 base, V lost 2 bases, and 6 bases had no gene match. Source: CD4+ T cells from blood, taken roughly 3.5 years after liver transplant. The V call is TRBV7-6, the J call TRBJ2-7; 9 positions agree with TRBD2. This clonotype was obtained from a human patient who received a liver transplant. Some T cells may possibly be graft donor cells. For the CDR3, the DNA is TGTGCCAGCAGCTTATCCCCTAGCGGGAATTCCTACGAGCAGTACTTC. It encodes CASSLSPSGNSYEQYF.